This T cell receptor (beta chain) appears in the sequencing data of a study of Ad26.COV2.S vaccination and SARS-CoV-2 variants. About the research overall: Enrolled in COV1001, the donor was in the Ad26.COV2.S trial arm, which received the vaccine.

V shed 4 bases and J shed 6 bases, with 12 bases lying between them. Germline-derived CDR1 and CDR2 are MNHEY and SVGEGT. This CDR3 region has 13 residues. Study results and caveats: Vaccine and placebo recipients had similar non-spike TCR breadth. Estimates derived from TCR breadth and depth analyses may have underestimated total T cell responses.

Treatment specified: 15 to 20 received Ad26.COV2.S at low or high dose, single or two shots; 5 received placebo; per-sample allocation not given. Material that was analyzed had been drawn on day 63 after the first vaccine or placebo injection. Points on this clone: Its antigen is unidentified.

The repertoire was sequenced with immunoSEQ multiplex PCR; TCRdb's copy has only in-frame clones and lacks some. Of 300,000 to 350,000 clones in the sample, about 88% were seen once. The clonotype comes from a person aged 18-65 years who received the Ad26.COV2.S COVID-19 vaccine or a placebo. The rearrangement links TRBV6-2 or TRBV6-3 to TRBJ1-1; D might be TRBD1 (5 bases). The source was peripheral blood, collected in a trial of Ad26.COV2.S vaccine versus placebo. The CDR3 protein is CASSFRESAEAFF. The CDR3 nucleotides read TGTGCCAGCAGTTTCAGGGAATCCGCTGAAGCTTTCTTT.